The 29 T cell receptor beta chains listed next were all sequenced from one sample in a study of regulatory T cells in long-lasting Graves disease. Time point reported: persistent/refractory GD, antithyroid drugs over 5 years with positive TRAb. PBMC-derived RNA was used for the TCR library. With iRepertoire HTBI primers and Arm-PCR of CDR3 regions, TCR beta libraries were built. Each CDR3 protein is one row after TCRdb ran MiXCR on the multiplex PCR reads. The top ten hold approximately 7.8% of the sample, which has about 470,000 distinct CDR3 sequences, less than 25% seen once. The specimen was peripheral blood mononuclear cells (PBMCs), collected when the disease was refractory, from a patient treated with antithyroid drugs. The source of these receptors is a female donor with Graves disease.

This clonotype turned up a few times. This sequence joins TRBV20-1 and TRBJ2-7; 10 bases fit TRBD2. The CDR3 runs 16 residues. With 0 bases clipped from V and 1 base from J, the junction kept 6 bases outside the gene matches. Germline V gene sequence: CDR1 DFQATT, CDR2 SNEGSKA (reference sequence). CDR3 bases: TGCAGTGCTAGAGAGCCGGGACTAGCGCTTTCCTACGAGCAGTACTTC. Translated, it gives CSAREPGLALSYEQYF.

This clonotype was found many times. This chain uses TRBV28 with TRBJ1-1, with D unclear. Trimming took off 5 bases at V and 0 bases at J, with 4 bases between the two ends. In germline, CDR1 is MDHEN, CDR2 SYDVKM. CDR3 length equals 12 residues. This CDR3 is CASSPLNTEAFF. DNA for the CDR3: TGTGCCAGCAGTCCATTGAACACTGAAGCTTTCTTT.

This clonotype was observed at least ten times. This rearrangement joins TRBV24-1 to TRBJ2-1; tentative D call: TRBD2 (6 bases). The CDR3 totals 17 residues. The V gene's germline CDR1 is KGHDR and CDR2 SFDVKD. With 9 bases removed from V and 2 bases from J, the gap between germline ends came to 22 bases. The CDR3 sequence is CATGGKVGWTTYNEQFF. Here the CDR3 DNA reads TGTGCCACCGGGGGGAAAGTTGGATGGACGACCTACAATGAGCAGTTCTTC.

The V gene is TRBV5-1, the J gene TRBJ2-1; 9 bases map to TRBD2. CDR3 length: 16 amino acids. CDR1 is SGHRS and CDR2 is YFSETQ in the germline V gene. The junction had 10 bases not matched to a gene; V was cut back by 1 base and J by 8 bases. The DNA of the CDR3 is TGCGCCAGCAGCTTGCCATTGGGACTAGCTAGCGATGAGCAGTTCTTC. It codes for CASSLPLGLASDEQFF.

This chain uses TRBV6-5 with TRBJ2-1; 9 nucleotides line up with TRBD2. The ends lost 2 bases at V and 5 bases at J; junction bases unmatched: 16. CDR1 MNHEY and CDR2 SVGAGI come from the germline V gene. This CDR3 has 19 amino acids. The CDR3 DNA follows: TGTGCCAGCAGTTACCCTCTAGCGGGACCGTCCATCGACGACAATGAGCAGTTCTTC. The encoded protein is CASSYPLAGPSIDDNEQFF.

The chain couples TRBV10-3 to TRBJ1-1; D may be TRBD1 (6 bases). The CDR3 length is 14 residues. Germline V gives CDR1 ENHRY, CDR2 SYGVKD. Trimming left V 3 bases short and J 8 bases short, with 16 bases between. For the CDR3, the DNA is TGTGCCATCAGTGATATAGGGGGGAAGAAAGAAGCTTTCTTT. This sequence encodes CAISDIGGKKEAFF.

The chain employs TRBV9 and TRBJ1-2; D possibly corresponds to TRBD1 (5 bases). Germline V gene data show CDR1 as SGDLS and CDR2 as YYNGEE. This CDR3 is 16 amino acids long. V was cut by 4 bases and J by 4 bases, with 20 bases left in between. CDR3 coding DNA: TGTGCCAGCAGCCTGGGACGGATTCCCGGGGCCTATGGCTACACCTTC. This gives the protein CASSLGRIPGAYGYTF.

The chain uses TRBV12-3 or TRBV12-4 and TRBJ1-5; no firm D call. Deletions cut 1 base from V and 3 bases from J, with 13 bases between. There are 16 residues in the CDR3. CDR3 nucleotides: TGTGCCAGCAGTTTAGGTAGCATGGCAGCCAATCAGCCCCAGCATTTT. This gives the protein CASSLGSMAANQPQHF.

CDR3 DNA sequence: TGTGCCAGCAGCCCCCGACTAGCGGGACGTTACAATGAGCAGTTCTTC. Its protein product is CASSPRLAGRYNEQFF. The chain couples TRBV11-1 to TRBJ2-1; the match to TRBD2 covers 11 bases. Germline loops: CDR1 SGHAT, CDR2 FQDESV (reference sequence). With 5 bases clipped from V and 4 bases from J, the junction kept 7 bases outside the gene matches. CDR3 size: 16 residues.

The sample holds many counts of this clonotype. The chain is built from TRBV27 and TRBJ2-5; 12 nucleotides match TRBD2. The CDR3 consists of 19 residues. V lost 2 bases, J lost 2 bases, and 12 bases stayed unmatched. CDR1 MNHEY and CDR2 SMNVEV come from the germline V gene (reference sequence). DNA of the CDR3: TGTGCCAGCAGTTTAAGCTCGAGGCTAGCGGGAGGGACTCAAGAGACCCAGTACTTC. Translating gives CASSLSSRLAGGTQETQYF.

Regarding this clonotype: One base away lies a much larger clone, so this may be a sequencing read error. The genes are TRBV20-1 and TRBJ2-7, with 7 nucleotides matching TRBD1. Per germline, CDR1 DFQATT and CDR2 SNEGSKA (reference sequence). This CDR3 spans 15 amino acids. The CDR3 reads CSATTSGTVTYEQCF. CDR3 DNA: TGCAGTGCTACGACTTCCGGGACAGTTACTTACGAGCAGTGCTTC.

This rearrangement joins TRBV15 to TRBJ2-7; D might be TRBD2 (5 bases). The V end was cut by 5 bases, the J end by 2 bases, with 10 bases between. Germline V CDR1 and CDR2: LNHNV, YYDKDF (reference sequence). The CDR3 consists of 13 residues. CDR3 in DNA: TGTGCCACCAGCTCCGGGGTGGCCTACGAGCAGTACTTC. This encodes CATSSGVAYEQYF. Filled out from reference TRBV15 and TRBJ2-7, the complete variable domain reads DAMVIQNPRYQVTQFGKPVTLSCSQTLNHNVMYWYQQKSSQAPKLLFHYYDKDFNNEADTPDNFQSRRPNTSFCFLDIRSPGLGDTAMYLCATSSGVAYEQYFGPGTRLTVT.

This clonotype has at least ten counts. This chain links TRBV11-1 with TRBJ2-7; D not resolved. The germline gives CDR1 SGHAT, CDR2 FQDESV (reference sequence). The CDR3 contains 16 residues. V gave up 3 bases and J gave up 1 base, with 16 bases separating them. CDR3 in amino acids: CASSFRWTAISYEQYF. The CDR3 nucleotides are TGTGCCAGCAGCTTTCGTTGGACGGCTATTTCCTACGAGCAGTACTTC.

This clonotype was seen at least ten times. V gene TRBV30 combines with J gene TRBJ2-5; TRBD2 matches at 8 bases. There are 13 residues in the CDR3. After removal of 2 bases from V and 11 bases from J, the junction contained 10 bases not matched to a gene. Looked up from germline, CDR1 is GTSNPN and CDR2 is SVGIG (reference sequence). The CDR3 sequence is CAWSLSGSVSQYF. The DNA of the CDR3 is TGTGCCTGGAGTTTAAGCGGGAGTGTTTCTCAGTACTTC.

The CDR3 region is CASSSNREHTGELFF. In DNA, the CDR3 is TGTGCCAGCTCATCAAACAGGGAACACACCGGGGAGCTGTTTTTT. The V gene is TRBV18, the J gene TRBJ2-2; tentative D call: TRBD1 (6 bases). This CDR3 is 15 amino acids long. Trimming removed 5 bases at V and 3 bases at J, with 13 bases between. Germline CDR1 reads KGHSH; CDR2 reads LQKENI. The full variable domain, completed using reference TRBV18 and TRBJ2-2, is NAGVMQNPRHLVRRRGQEARLRCSPMKGHSHVYWYRQLPEEGLKFMVYLQKENIIDESGMPKERFSAEFPKEGPSILRIQQVVRGDSAAYFCASSSNREHTGELFFGEGSRLTVL.

This clonotype was counted only a few times. The chain joins TRBV6-1 to TRBJ1-1; 9 bases align to TRBD1. CDR3 length: 14 amino acids. Germline CDR1 reads MNHNS; CDR2 reads SASEGT. The V segment lost 6 bases and the J segment 7 bases; nucleotides outside the gene matches: 9. CDR3 coding DNA: TGTGCCAGCAGCCCACAGGGGGCTCTCAATGAAGCTTTCTTT. Translating gives CASSPQGALNEAFF.

The rearrangement uses TRBV7-8 and TRBJ2-2, with a tentative D call TRBD2 (5 bases). Germline CDR1 and CDR2: SGHVS and FQNEAQ. The CDR3 consists of 15 residues. Trimming removed 7 bases from V and 7 bases from J, with 19 bases in between. CDR3 loop: CASTPEGVRGGELFF. The CDR3 region has the DNA TGTGCCAGCACCCCTGAGGGAGTTCGGGGCGGGGAGCTGTTTTTT.

This clonotype was picked up a small number of times. CDR3 amino acids: CATSRTENTEAFF. The CDR3 bases are TGTGCCACCAGCAGAACAGAAAACACTGAAGCTTTCTTT. The chain recombines TRBV15 with TRBJ1-1; D is unresolved. Germline V gene data show CDR1 as LNHNV and CDR2 as YYDKDF (reference sequence). The CDR3 spans 13 residues. V was shortened by 2 bases and J by 2 bases, with 6 bases between the two germline ends.

This rearrangement joins TRBV28 to TRBJ2-7, with D hard to call. This CDR3 region has 12 residues. Looked up from germline, CDR1 is MDHEN and CDR2 is SYDVKM. V lost 6 bases and J 7 bases, leaving 13 bases between the germline ends. The CDR3 spells CASRRAFGEQYF. The CDR3 DNA reads as TGTGCCAGCAGACGGGCCTTCGGAGAGCAGTACTTC. The full variable domain, completed using reference TRBV28 and TRBJ2-7, is DVKVTQSSRYLVKRTGEKVFLECVQDMDHENMFWYRQDPGLGLRLIYFSYDVKMKEKGDIPEGYSVSREKKERFSLILESASTNQTSMYLCASRRAFGEQYFGPGTRLTVT.

This clonotype came up once. The chain couples TRBV19 to TRBJ2-2; D is undetermined. Germline assignment: CDR1 LNHDA and CDR2 SQIVND (reference sequence). The CDR3 is 16 amino acids. V gave up 3 bases and J gave up 0 bases, with 11 bases separating them. CDR3 region: CASSIPGRPNTGELFF. DNA for the CDR3: TGTGCCAGTAGTATCCCAGGACGTCCGAACACCGGGGAGCTGTTTTTT.

This clonotype was counted between two and nine times. V and J are TRBV28 and TRBJ2-7; 11 bases map to TRBD1. The CDR3 totals 13 residues. Germline CDR1 is MDHEN and CDR2 is SYDVKM. The V segment lost 8 bases and the J segment 7 bases; nucleotides outside the gene matches: 7. This CDR3 reads CASWDRGDVEQYF. DNA for the CDR3: TGTGCCAGCTGGGACAGGGGGGATGTGGAGCAGTACTTC.

Concerning this clonotype: A read error may account for a junction end that differs from germline. The chain has TRBV28 and TRBJ2-7, with a weak D call TRBD1 (6 bases). Per the germline V gene, CDR1 is MDHEN and CDR2 is SYDVKM. The CDR3 has 13 residues. The CDR3 here is CASSFGQGYERYF. CDR3 bases: TGTGCCAGCAGTTTCGGTCAGGGGTACGAGCGGTACTTC.

This clonotype was seen many times. The chain employs TRBV28 and TRBJ1-2; D is ambiguous. Germline V lookup: CDR1 MDHEN, CDR2 SYDVKM. V was trimmed by 3 bases and J by 1 base, leaving 6 bases between them. This CDR3 has 13 residues. The CDR3 coding sequence is TGTGCCAGCAGTTTCGGCAGTAACTATGGCTACACCTTC. Residues: CASSFGSNYGYTF.

Turning to this clonotype: A much larger clone sits a single nucleotide away, making a read error possible. The V and J genes are TRBV30 and TRBJ2-7, with a weak D call TRBD1 (6 bases). This CDR3 contains 14 residues. From germline, CDR1 is GTSNPN and CDR2 SVGIG (reference sequence). V was pared by 1 base and J by 3 bases, with 13 bases between. CDR3 DNA: TGTGCCTGGAGTGGGACAGTGCCCTTCTACGAGCAGTACTTC. Residues: CAWSGTVPFYEQYF.

The V call is TRBV2, the J call TRBJ2-1; D uncertain. The CDR3 totals 10 residues. Germline CDR1 SNHLY, CDR2 FYNNEI. The V end was cut by 3 bases, the J end by 12 bases, with 6 bases between. CDR3 DNA sequence: TGTGCCAGCAGTGAGCGAAGGCAGTTCTTC. Its translation is CASSERRQFF.

This clonotype was observed at least ten times. J is TRBJ2-7 and V is TRBV5-6; D call uncertain. The CDR3 has 14 amino acids. CDR1 is SGHDT and CDR2 is YYEEEE in the germline V gene. The V end lost 1 base, the J end lost 0 bases, and 8 bases lay between the germline ends. This chain's CDR3 is CASSLLDSSYEQYF. CDR3 nucleotide sequence: TGTGCCAGCAGCTTGCTGGATAGCTCCTACGAGCAGTACTTC. Drawing the rest from reference TRBV5-6 and TRBJ2-7, the complete variable domain is DAGVTQSPTHLIKTRGQQVTLRCSPKSGHDTVSWYQQALGQGPQFIFQYYEEEERQRGNFPDRFSGHQFPNYSSELNVNALLLGDSALYLCASSLLDSSYEQYFGPGTRLTVT.

Details on this clonotype: This may stem from a read error, because a much larger clone lies one nucleotide away. This chain connects TRBV6-4 to TRBJ2-7; 8 bases fit TRBD1. Germline V lookup: CDR1 MRHNA, CDR2 SNTAGT. J gave up 7 bases and V 2 bases, and 7 bases lay outside the gene matches. This CDR3 region has 14 residues. DNA for the CDR3: TGTGCCAGCAGTGACCTGACAGGGGAAGGAGAGCAGTACTTC. Its translation is CASSDLTGEGEQYF.

The table lists this clonotype with many counts. This sequence joins TRBV28 and TRBJ1-5; 9 nucleotides align to TRBD1. The junction had 6 bases not matched to a gene; V was cut back by 10 bases and J by 2 bases. CDR1 MDHEN and CDR2 SYDVKM come from the germline V gene. The CDR3 length is 14 residues. The CDR3 is CATEQGAGNQPQHF. CDR3 nucleotides: TGTGCCACCGAACAGGGGGCAGGCAATCAGCCCCAGCATTTT.

This clonotype was seen at least ten times. The chain joins TRBV24-1 to TRBJ2-5; the D is unclear. The germline CDR1 and CDR2 sequences are KGHDR and SFDVKD. The CDR3 contains 12 residues. The V and J ends lost 1 base and 5 bases respectively, with 4 bases between them. The CDR3 is CATSDFGETQYF. CDR3 coding DNA: TGTGCCACCAGTGATTTCGGTGAGACCCAGTACTTC.